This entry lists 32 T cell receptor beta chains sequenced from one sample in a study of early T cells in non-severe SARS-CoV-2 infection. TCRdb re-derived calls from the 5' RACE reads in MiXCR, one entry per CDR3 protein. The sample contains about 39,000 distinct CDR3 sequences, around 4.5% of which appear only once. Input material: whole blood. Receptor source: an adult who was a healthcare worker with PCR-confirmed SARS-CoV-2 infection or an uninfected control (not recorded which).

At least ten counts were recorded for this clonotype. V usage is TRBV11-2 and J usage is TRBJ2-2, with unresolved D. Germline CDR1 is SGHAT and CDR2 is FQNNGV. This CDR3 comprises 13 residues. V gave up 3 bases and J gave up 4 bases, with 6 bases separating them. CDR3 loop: CASSLVTTGELFF. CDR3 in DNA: TGTGCCAGCAGCTTGGTTACCACCGGGGAGCTGTTTTTT.

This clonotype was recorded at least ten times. In DNA form, the CDR3 reads TGTGCCAGCAGTACCACAGCGAACACTGAAGCTTTCTTT. This sequence encodes CASSTTANTEAFF. The rearrangement links TRBV12-3 or TRBV12-4 to TRBJ1-1; D unresolved. This CDR3 is built from 13 residues. Deletions cut 5 bases from V and 1 base from J, with 8 bases between.

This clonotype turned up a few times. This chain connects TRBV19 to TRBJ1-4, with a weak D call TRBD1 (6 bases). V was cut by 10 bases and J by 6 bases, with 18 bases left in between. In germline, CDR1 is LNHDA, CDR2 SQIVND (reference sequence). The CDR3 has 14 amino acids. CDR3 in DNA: TGTGCCAAGCCTGTGAGGGGGGCATATGAAAAACTGTTTTTT. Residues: CAKPVRGAYEKLFF.

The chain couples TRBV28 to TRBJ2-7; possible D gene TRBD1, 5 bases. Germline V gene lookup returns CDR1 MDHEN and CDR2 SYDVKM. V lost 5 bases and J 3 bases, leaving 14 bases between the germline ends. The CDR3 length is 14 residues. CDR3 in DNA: TGTGCCAGCAGTCCTGGAGCAGGGATCTACGAGCAGTACTTC. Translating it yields CASSPGAGIYEQYF.

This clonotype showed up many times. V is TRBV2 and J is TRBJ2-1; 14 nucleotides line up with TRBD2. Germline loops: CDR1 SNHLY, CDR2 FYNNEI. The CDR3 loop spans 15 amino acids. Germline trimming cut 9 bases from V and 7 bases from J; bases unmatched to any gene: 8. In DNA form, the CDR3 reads TGTGCCAGGGGGACTAGCGGGAGCCAACGGAATGAGCAGTTCTTC. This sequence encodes CARGTSGSQRNEQFF.

The CDR3 DNA is TGTGCCAGCAGCCAAGATTCGGGGCAGAACCAAGAGACCCAGTACTTC. This encodes CASSQDSGQNQETQYF. This chain connects TRBV3-1 to TRBJ2-5; D tentatively reads TRBD1 or TRBD2 (5 bases each). Trimming pared 0 bases from V and 0 bases from J, leaving 11 bases between. CDR3 size: 16 residues. In germline, CDR1 is LGHDT, CDR2 YNNKEL (reference sequence).

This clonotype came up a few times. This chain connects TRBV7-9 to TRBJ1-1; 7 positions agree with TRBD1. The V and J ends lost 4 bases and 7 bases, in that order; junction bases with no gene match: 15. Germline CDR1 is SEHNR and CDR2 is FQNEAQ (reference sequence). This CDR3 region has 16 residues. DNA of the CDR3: TGTGCCAGCAGCTCCCGGCCGGACAGGTGGTTGGGTGAAGCTTTCTTT. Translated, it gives CASSSRPDRWLGEAFF.

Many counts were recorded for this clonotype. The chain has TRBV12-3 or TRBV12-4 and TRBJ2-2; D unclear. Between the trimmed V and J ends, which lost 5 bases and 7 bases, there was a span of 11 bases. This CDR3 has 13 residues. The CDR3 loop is CASSPNLGGELFF. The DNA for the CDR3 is TGTGCCAGCAGTCCTAATTTGGGCGGGGAGCTGTTTTTT.

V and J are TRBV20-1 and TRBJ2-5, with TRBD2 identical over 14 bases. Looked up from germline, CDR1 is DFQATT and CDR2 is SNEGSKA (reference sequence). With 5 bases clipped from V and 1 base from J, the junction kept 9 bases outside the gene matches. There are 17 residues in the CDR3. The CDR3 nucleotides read TGCAGTGCTTCACCGGGACTAGCGGGAGACCTCCAAGAGACCCAGTACTTC. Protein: CSASPGLAGDLQETQYF.

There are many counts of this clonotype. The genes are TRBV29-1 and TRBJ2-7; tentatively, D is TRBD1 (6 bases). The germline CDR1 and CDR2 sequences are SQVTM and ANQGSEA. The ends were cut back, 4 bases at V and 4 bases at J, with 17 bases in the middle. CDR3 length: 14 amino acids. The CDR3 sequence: CSVVSLDRQYEQYF. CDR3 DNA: TGCAGCGTTGTGTCCCTGGACAGACAGTACGAGCAGTACTTC.

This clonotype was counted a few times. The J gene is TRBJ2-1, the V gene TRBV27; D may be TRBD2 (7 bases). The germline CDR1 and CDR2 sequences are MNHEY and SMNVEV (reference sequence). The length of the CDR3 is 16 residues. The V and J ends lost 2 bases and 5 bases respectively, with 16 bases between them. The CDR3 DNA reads TGTGCCAGCAGTTTAGAAGGGGGGAGGGTCAACAATGAGCAGTTCTTC. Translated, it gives CASSLEGGRVNNEQFF.

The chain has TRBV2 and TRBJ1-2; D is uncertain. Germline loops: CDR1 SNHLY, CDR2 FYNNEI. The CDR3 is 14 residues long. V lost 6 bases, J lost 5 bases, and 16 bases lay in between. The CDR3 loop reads CASSPGLQLYGYTF. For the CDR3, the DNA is TGTGCCAGCAGCCCCGGACTACAACTTTATGGCTACACCTTC.

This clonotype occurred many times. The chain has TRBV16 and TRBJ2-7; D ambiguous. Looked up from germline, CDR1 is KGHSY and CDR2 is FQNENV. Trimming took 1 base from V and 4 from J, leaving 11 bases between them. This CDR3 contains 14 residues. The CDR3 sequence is CASSQFRERYEQYF. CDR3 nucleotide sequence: TGTGCCAGCAGCCAATTTAGGGAACGGTACGAGCAGTACTTC.

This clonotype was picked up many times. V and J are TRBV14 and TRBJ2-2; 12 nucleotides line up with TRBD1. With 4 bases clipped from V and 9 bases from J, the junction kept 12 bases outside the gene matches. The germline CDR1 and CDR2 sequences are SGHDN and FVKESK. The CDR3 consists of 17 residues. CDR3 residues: CASSPNAGQGAARELFF. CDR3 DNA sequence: TGTGCCAGCAGCCCAAATGCGGGACAGGGGGCGGCGAGGGAGCTGTTTTTT.

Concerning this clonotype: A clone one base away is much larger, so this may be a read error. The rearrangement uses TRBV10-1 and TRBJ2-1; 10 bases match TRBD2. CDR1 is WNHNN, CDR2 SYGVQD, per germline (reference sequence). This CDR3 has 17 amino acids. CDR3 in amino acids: CASGEKSSGSLGNEQFF. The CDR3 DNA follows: TGCGCCAGCGGTGAAAAGTCTAGCGGGAGTCTGGGCAATGAGCAGTTCTTC.

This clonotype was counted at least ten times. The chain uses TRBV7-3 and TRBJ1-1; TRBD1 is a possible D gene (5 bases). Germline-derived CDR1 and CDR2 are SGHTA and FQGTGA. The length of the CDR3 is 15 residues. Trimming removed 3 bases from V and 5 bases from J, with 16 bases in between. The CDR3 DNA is TGTGCCAGCAGCTTGGGACCTCCTAGGGAGACTGAAGCTTTCTTT. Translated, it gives CASSLGPPRETEAFF.

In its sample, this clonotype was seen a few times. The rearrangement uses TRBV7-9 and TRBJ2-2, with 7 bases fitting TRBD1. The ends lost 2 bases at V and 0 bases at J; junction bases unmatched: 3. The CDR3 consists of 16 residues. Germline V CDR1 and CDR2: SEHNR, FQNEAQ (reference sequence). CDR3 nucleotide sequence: TGTGCCAGCAGCTTACTGACAGGGCCGAACACCGGGGAGCTGTTTTTT. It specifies CASSLLTGPNTGELFF.

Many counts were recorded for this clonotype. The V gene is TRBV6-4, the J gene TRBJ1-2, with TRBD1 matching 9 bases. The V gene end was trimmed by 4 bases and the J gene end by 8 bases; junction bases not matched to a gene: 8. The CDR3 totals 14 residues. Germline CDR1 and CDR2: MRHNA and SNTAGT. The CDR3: CASSGWDRVKGYTF. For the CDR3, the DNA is TGTGCCAGCAGTGGCTGGGACAGGGTAAAAGGCTACACCTTC.

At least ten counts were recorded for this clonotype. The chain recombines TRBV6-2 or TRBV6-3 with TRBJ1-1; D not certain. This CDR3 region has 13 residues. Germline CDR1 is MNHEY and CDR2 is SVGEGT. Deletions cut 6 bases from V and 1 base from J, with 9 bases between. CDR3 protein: CASRLGWNTEAFF. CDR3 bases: TGTGCCAGCAGGCTAGGATGGAACACTGAAGCTTTCTTT.

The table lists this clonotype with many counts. The CDR3 region is CASSFPTTYEQYF. In nucleotides, the CDR3 is TGTGCCAGCAGCTTCCCTACCACCTACGAGCAGTACTTC. The chain links TRBV7-2 to TRBJ2-7; D remains unclear. Trimming pared 3 bases from V and 2 bases from J, leaving 8 bases between. The CDR3 has 13 amino acids. Germline CDR1 reads SGHTA; CDR2 reads FQGNSA.

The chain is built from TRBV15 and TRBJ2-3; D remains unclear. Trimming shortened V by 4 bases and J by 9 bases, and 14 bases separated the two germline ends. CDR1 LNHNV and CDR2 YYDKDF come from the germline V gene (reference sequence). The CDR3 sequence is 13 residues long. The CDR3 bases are TGTGCCACCAGCAACCGGGTAGGGAAGACGCAGTATTTT. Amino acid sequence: CATSNRVGKTQYF.

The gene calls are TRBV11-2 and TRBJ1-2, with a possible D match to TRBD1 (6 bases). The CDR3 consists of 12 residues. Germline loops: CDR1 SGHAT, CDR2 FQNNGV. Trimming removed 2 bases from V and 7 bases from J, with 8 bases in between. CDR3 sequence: CASSLNRVGYTF. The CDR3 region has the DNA TGTGCCAGCAGCTTAAACAGGGTTGGCTACACCTTC.

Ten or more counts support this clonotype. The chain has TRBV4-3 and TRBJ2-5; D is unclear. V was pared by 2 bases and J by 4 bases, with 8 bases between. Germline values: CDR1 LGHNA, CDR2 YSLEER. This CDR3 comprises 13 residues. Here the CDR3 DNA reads TGCGCCAGCAGCCAACAAGGGATAGAGACCCAGTACTTC. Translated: CASSQQGIETQYF.

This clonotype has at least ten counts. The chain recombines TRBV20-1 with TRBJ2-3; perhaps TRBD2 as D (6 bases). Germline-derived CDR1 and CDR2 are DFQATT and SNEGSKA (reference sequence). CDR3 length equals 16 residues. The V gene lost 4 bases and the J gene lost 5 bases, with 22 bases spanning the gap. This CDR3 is CSAKLLPGVFGDTQYF. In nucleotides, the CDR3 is TGCAGTGCTAAACTTCTGCCGGGAGTGTTCGGAGATACGCAGTATTTT.

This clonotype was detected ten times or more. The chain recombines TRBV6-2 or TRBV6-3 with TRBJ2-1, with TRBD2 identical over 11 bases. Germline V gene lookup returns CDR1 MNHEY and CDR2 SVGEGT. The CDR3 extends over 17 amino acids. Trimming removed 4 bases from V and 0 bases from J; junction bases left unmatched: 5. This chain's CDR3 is CASSFLAGGFSYNEQFF. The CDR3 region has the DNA TGTGCCAGCAGTTTCCTAGCGGGGGGCTTCTCCTACAATGAGCAGTTCTTC.

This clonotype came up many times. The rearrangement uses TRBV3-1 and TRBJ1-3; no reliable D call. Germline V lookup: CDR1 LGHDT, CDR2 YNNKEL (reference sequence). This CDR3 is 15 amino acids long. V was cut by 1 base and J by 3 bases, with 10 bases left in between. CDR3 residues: CASSQGGSYGNTIYF. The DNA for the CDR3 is TGTGCCAGCAGCCAAGGCGGAAGCTATGGAAACACCATATATTTT.

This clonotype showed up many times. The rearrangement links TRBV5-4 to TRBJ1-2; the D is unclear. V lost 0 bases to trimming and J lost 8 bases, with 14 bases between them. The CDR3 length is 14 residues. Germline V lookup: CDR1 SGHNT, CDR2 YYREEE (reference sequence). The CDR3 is CASSLEGGSWGYTF. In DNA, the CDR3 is TGTGCCAGCAGCTTGGAGGGAGGTTCTTGGGGCTACACCTTC.

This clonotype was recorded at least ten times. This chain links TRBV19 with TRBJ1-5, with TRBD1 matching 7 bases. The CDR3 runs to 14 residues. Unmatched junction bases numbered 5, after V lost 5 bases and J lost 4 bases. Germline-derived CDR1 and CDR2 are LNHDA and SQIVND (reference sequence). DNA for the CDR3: TGTGCCAGTAGTCGGGACAGAGAAAATCAGCCCCAGCATTTT. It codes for CASSRDRENQPQHF.

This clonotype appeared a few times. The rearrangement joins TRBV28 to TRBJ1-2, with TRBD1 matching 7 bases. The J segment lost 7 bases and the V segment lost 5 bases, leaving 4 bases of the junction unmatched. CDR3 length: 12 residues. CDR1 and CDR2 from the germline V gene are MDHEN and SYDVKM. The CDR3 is CASSTTGVGYTF. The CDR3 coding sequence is TGTGCCAGCAGTACTACAGGGGTTGGCTACACCTTC.

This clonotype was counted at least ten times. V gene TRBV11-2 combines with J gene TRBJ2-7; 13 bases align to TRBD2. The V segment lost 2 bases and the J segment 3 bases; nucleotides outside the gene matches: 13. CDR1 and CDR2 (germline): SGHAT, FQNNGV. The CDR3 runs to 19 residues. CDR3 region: CASSLLPRTSGSDYYEQYF. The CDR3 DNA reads TGTGCCAGCAGCTTACTCCCGAGGACTAGCGGGAGTGACTACTACGAGCAGTACTTC.

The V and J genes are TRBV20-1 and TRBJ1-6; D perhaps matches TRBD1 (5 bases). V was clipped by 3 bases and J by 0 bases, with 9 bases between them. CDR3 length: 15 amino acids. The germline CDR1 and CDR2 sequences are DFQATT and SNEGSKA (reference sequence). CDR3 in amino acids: CSASKGSSYNSPLHF. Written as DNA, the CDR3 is TGCAGTGCTAGTAAGGGGAGCTCCTATAATTCACCCCTCCACTTT.

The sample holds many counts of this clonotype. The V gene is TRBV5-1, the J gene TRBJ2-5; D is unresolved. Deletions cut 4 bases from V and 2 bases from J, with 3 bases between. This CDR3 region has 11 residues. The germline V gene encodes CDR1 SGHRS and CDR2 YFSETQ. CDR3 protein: CASSQQETQYF. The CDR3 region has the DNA TGCGCCAGCAGCCAACAAGAGACCCAGTACTTC.